The 6 T cell receptor beta chains given below trace back to one sample, sequenced in a study of CD8 T cells in Susac syndrome (dated by TCRdb to about 2019). Library preparation used the immunoSEQ multiplex PCR assay. RNA was extracted with the RNeasy kit and 0.5 to 1 ug was reverse transcribed using random hexamers. TCRdb trimmed the raw reads at Q25, called clones with MiXCR and kept productive beta chains. When rows share a CDR3 protein, they turn into one entry using the most common DNA and genes. This sample gives around 150,000 distinct CDR3 sequences in total; 95% of them show up just once. Of the sample, about 0.14% is held by the ten largest clones. Sequencing was performed on CD4+ T cells from PBMCs. The source of these receptors is a human donor with Susac syndrome.

V is TRBV30 and J is TRBJ1-6; D is possibly TRBD1 (5 bases). CDR1 is GTSNPN and CDR2 is SVGIG in the germline V gene (reference sequence). This CDR3 is built from 12 residues. V shed 8 bases and J shed 7 bases, with 12 bases lying between them. As DNA, the CDR3 is TGTGCCGGGGGACGGGAAAATTCACCCCTCCACTTT. This translates into CAGGRENSPLHF.

The rearrangement uses TRBV7-6 and TRBJ1-6, with a weak D call TRBD1 (5 bases). Germline CDR1 is SGHVS and CDR2 is FNYEAQ. This CDR3 contains 16 residues. The V end was cut by 4 bases, the J end by 2 bases, with 12 bases between. This CDR3 reads CASSSSGIAYNSPLHF. In DNA, the CDR3 is TGTGCCAGCAGCTCTTCAGGGATCGCCTATAATTCACCCCTCCACTTT.

V and J are TRBV15 and TRBJ2-7, with D perhaps matching TRBD1 (6 bases). In germline, CDR1 is LNHNV, CDR2 YYDKDF (reference sequence). Trimming cost V 0 bases and J 3 bases, with 6 bases left between them. This CDR3 has 13 amino acids. In DNA form, the CDR3 reads TGTGCCACCAGCAGAGAAGGGGGCTACGAGCAGTACTTC. Amino acids: CATSREGGYEQYF. The full variable domain, its missing parts supplied by reference TRBV15 and TRBJ2-7, is DAMVIQNPRYQVTQFGKPVTLSCSQTLNHNVMYWYQQKSSQAPKLLFHYYDKDFNNEADTPDNFQSRRPNTSFCFLDIRSPGLGDTAMYLCATSREGGYEQYFGPGTRLTVT.

The chain employs TRBV6-4 and TRBJ2-1; 12 nucleotides match TRBD2. Germline trimming cut 3 bases from V and 6 bases from J; bases unmatched to any gene: 0. CDR3 length equals 14 residues. The germline V gene has CDR1 MRHNA and CDR2 SNTAGT. DNA for the CDR3: TGTGCCAGCAGTGAACTAGCGGGAGGCAATGAGCAGTTCTTC. Encoded protein: CASSELAGGNEQFF.

V usage is TRBV7-9 and J usage is TRBJ1-3; D not resolved. The length of the CDR3 is 15 residues. Germline V gene sequence: CDR1 SEHNR, CDR2 FQNEAQ (reference sequence). Deletions cut 3 bases from V and 2 bases from J, with 11 bases between. The CDR3 loop reads CASSFDLTAGNTIYF. In DNA, the CDR3 is TGTGCCAGCAGCTTTGACCTCACTGCTGGAAACACCATATATTTT.

Written as DNA, the CDR3 is TGTGCCAGCAGTGAACCCCCGACAGGGCTTGCCTCCTACAATGAGCAGTTCTTC. It is translated as CASSEPPTGLASYNEQFF. The V call is TRBV25-1, the J call TRBJ2-1; TRBD1 agrees at 7 bases. The germline gives CDR1 MGHDK, CDR2 SYGVNS. The J segment lost 0 bases and the V segment lost 2 bases, leaving 10 bases of the junction unmatched. This CDR3 comprises 18 residues. The variable domain in full, with the rest retrieved from reference TRBV25-1 and TRBJ2-1, is EADIYQTPRYLVIGTGKKITLECSQTMGHDKMYWYQQDPGMELHLIHYSYGVNSTEKGDLSSESTVSRIRTEHFPLTLESARPSHTSQYLCASSEPPTGLASYNEQFFGPGTRLTVL.